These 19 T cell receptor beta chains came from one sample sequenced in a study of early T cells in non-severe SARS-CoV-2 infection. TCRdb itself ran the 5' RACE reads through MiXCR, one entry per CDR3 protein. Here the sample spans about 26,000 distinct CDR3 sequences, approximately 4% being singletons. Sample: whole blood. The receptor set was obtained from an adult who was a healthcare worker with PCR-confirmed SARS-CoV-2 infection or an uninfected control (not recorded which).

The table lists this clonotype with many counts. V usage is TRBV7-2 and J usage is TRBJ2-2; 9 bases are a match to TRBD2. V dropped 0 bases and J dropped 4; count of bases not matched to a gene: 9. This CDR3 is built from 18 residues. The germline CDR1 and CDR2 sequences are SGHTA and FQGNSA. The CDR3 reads CASSLAGGSGGPTGELFF. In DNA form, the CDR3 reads TGTGCCAGCAGCTTAGCAGGCGGTAGCGGGGGCCCCACCGGGGAGCTGTTTTTT.

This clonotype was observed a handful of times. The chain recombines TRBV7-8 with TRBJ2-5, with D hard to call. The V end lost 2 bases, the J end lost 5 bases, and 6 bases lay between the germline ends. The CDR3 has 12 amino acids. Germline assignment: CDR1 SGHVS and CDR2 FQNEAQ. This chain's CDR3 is CASSLSWETQYF. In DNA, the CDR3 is TGTGCCAGCAGCTTATCCTGGGAGACCCAGTACTTC.

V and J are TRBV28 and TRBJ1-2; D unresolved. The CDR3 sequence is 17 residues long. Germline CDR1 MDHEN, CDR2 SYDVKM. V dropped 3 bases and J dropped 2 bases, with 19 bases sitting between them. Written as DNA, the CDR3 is TGTGCCAGCAGTTTGCCCGGGAGGTCCCCACAAAACTATGGCTACACCTTC. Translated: CASSLPGRSPQNYGYTF.

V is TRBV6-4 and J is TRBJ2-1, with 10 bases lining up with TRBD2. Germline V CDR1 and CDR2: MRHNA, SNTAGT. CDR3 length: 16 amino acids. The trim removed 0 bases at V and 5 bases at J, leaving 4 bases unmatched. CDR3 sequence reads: CASSDSILAGNNEQFF. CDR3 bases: TGTGCCAGCAGTGACTCGATACTAGCGGGGAACAATGAGCAGTTCTTC.

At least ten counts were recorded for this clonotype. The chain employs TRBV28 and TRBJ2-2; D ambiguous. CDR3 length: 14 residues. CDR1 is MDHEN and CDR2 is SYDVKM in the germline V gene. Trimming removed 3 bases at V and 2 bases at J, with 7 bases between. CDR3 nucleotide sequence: TGTGCCAGCAGTTTTTATTTAAACACCGGGGAGCTGTTTTTT. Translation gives CASSFYLNTGELFF.

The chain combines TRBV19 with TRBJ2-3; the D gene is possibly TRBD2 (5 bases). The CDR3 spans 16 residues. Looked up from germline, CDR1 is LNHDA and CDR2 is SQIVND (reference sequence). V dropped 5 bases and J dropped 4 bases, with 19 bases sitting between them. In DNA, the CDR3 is TGTGCCAGTAGTGACCCCGGACTCCGCAGTGCAGATACGCAGTATTTT. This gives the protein CASSDPGLRSADTQYF.

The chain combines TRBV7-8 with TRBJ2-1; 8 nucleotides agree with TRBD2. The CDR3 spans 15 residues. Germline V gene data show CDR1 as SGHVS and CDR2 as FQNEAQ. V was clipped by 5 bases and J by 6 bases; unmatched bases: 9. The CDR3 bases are TGTGCCAGCAGCAACCCGGGACTAGGGCCCAATGAGCAGTTCTTC. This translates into CASSNPGLGPNEQFF.

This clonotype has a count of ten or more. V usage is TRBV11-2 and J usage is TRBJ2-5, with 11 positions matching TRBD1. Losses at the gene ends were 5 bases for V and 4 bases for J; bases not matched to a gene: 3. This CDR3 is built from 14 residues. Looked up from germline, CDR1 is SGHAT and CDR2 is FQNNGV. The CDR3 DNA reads TGTGCCAGCAGCGGGACAGGGGGATTAGAGACCCAGTACTTC. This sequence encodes CASSGTGGLETQYF.

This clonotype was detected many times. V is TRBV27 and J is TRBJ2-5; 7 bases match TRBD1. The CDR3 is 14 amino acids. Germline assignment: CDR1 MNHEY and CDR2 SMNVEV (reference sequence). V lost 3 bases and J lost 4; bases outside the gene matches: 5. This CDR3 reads CASSFTGARETQYF. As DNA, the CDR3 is TGTGCCAGCAGTTTTACAGGGGCGCGAGAGACCCAGTACTTC.

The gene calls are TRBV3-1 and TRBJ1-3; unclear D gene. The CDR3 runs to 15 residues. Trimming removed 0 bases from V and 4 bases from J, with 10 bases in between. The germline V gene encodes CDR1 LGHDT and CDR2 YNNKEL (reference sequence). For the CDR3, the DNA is TGTGCCAGCAGCCAAGATGCAGTAGGGGGAAACACCATATATTTT. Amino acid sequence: CASSQDAVGGNTIYF.

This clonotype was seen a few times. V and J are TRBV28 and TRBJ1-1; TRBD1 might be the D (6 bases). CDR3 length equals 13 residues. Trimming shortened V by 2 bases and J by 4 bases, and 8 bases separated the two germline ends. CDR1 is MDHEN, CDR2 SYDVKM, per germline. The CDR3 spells CASSLQGITEAFF. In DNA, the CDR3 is TGTGCCAGCAGTTTACAGGGGATCACTGAAGCTTTCTTT.

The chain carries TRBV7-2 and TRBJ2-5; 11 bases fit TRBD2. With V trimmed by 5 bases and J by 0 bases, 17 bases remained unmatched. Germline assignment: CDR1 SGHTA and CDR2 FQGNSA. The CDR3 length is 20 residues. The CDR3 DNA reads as TGTGCCAGCAGCCCATACCGTCTAGCGGGAGGATTAATGTACCAAGAGACCCAGTACTTC. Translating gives CASSPYRLAGGLMYQETQYF. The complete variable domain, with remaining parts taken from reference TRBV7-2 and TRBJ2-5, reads GAGVSQSPSNKVTEKGKDVELRCDPISGHTALYWYRQSLGQGLEFLIYFQGNSAPDKSGLPSDRFSAERTGGSVSTLTIQRTQQEDSAVYLCASSPYRLAGGLMYQETQYFGPGTRLLVL.

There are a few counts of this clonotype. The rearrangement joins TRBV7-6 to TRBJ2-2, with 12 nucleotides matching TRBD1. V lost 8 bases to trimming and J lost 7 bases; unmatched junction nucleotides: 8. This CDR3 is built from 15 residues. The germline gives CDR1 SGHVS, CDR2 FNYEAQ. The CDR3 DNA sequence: TGTGCCAGCCCCCGGGACAGGGGGCATGTCGGGGAGCTGTTTTTT. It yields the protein CASPRDRGHVGELFF.

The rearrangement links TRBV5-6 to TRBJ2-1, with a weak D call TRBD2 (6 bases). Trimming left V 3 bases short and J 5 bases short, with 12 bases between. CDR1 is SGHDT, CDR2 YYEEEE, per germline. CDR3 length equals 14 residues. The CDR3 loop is CASSSGTPDNEQFF. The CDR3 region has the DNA TGTGCCAGCAGCTCCGGGACTCCAGACAATGAGCAGTTCTTC.

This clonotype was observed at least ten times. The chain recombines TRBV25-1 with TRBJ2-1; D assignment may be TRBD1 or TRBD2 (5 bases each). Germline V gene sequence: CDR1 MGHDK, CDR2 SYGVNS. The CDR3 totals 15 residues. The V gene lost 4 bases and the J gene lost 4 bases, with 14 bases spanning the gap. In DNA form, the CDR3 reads TGTGCCAGCAGTGCCTCAAGGGGAGAATACAATGAGCAGTTCTTC. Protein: CASSASRGEYNEQFF.

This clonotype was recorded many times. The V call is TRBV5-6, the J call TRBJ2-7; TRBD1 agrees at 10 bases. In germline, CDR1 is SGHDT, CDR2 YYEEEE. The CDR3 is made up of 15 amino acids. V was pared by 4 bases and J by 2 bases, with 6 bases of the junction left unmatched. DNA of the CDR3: TGTGCCAGCAGCGGGGACAGGGGAGAAACCTACGAGCAGTACTTC. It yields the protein CASSGDRGETYEQYF.

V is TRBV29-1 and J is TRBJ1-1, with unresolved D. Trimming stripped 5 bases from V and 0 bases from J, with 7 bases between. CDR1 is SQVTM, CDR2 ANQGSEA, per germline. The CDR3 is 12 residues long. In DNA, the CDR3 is TGCAGCGTTTTAGGGATGAACACTGAAGCTTTCTTT. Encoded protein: CSVLGMNTEAFF.

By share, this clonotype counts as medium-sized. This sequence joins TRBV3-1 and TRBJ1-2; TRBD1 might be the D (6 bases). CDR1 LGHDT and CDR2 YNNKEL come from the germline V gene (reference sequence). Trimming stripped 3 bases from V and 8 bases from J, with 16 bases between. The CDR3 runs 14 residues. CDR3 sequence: CASSQRGASLGYTF. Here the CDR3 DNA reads TGTGCCAGCAGCCAGAGGGGGGCCTCCTTGGGCTACACCTTC.

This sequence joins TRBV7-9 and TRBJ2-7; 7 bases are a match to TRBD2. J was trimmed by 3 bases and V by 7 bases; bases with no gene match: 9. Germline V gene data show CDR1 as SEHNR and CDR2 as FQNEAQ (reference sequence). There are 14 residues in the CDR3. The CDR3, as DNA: TGTGCCAGCACGGAGGCTAGCGGTAACTACGAGCAGTACTTC. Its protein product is CASTEASGNYEQYF.